The 20 T cell receptor beta chains given below trace back to one sample, sequenced in a study of blood T cell repertoires in COVID-19. Assay used: immunoSEQ multiplex PCR; TCRdb lists only in-frame clones, some missing. The sample lists about 46,000 clones, around 85% seen once, with 15% to 19% in the top ten. The source material was peripheral blood. These receptors all come from a human donor in a cohort sampled during active COVID-19. The donor label of this sample is uncertain.

This rearrangement joins TRBV11-2 to TRBJ1-6; D gene uncertain. V was clipped by 1 base and J by 6 bases, with 19 bases between them. Germline loops: CDR1 SGHAT, CDR2 FQNNGV. This CDR3 is 18 amino acids long. The CDR3 region has the DNA TGTGCCAGCAGCTTAGTCTCGCGACGAGGATGGAGTAATTCACCCCTCCACTTT. The encoded protein is CASSLVSRRGWSNSPLHF.

This clone was picked up a small number of times. The chain employs TRBV28 and TRBJ1-3; 9 positions match TRBD1. V was pared by 5 bases and J by 11 bases, with 1 base of the junction left unmatched. CDR3 length: 11 residues. Germline lookup yields CDR1 MDHEN and CDR2 SYDVKM. The CDR3 DNA is TGTGCCAGCAGTAACAGGGGGCCCATATATTTT. Its protein product is CASSNRGPIYF.

The V call is TRBV25-1, the J call TRBJ2-7; possibly TRBD2 for D (7 bases). The germline CDR1 and CDR2 sequences are MGHDK and SYGVNS. V shed 6 bases and J shed 0 bases, with 18 bases lying between them. There are 16 residues in the CDR3. CDR3 nucleotide sequence: TGTGCCAGCAGCGGGGGCTGGGAGGGGTTCTCCTACGAGCAGTACTTC. It translates to CASSGGWEGFSYEQYF.

This chain uses TRBV27 with TRBJ2-5, with 16 bases matching TRBD2. J was trimmed by 9 bases and V by 6 bases; bases with no gene match: 1. The V gene's germline CDR1 is MNHEY and CDR2 SMNVEV (reference sequence). This CDR3 comprises 13 residues. CDR3 coding DNA: TGTGCCAGCAGGGGACTAGCGGGGGGGCCCCAGTACTTC. Amino acids: CASRGLAGGPQYF.

In this sample, this clone turned up once. The chain couples TRBV24-1 to TRBJ2-7; 7 bases map to TRBD1. This CDR3 has 14 residues. Trimming removed 4 bases from V and 0 bases from J; junction bases left unmatched: 2. Germline V CDR1 and CDR2: KGHDR, SFDVKD. As DNA, the CDR3 is TGTGCCACCAGTGAAGGGGGCCTCTCCTACGAGCAGTACTTC. Amino acid sequence: CATSEGGLSYEQYF.

This clone appeared a single time. The chain uses TRBV19 and TRBJ2-1; no firm D call. The V end lost 3 bases, the J end lost 6 bases, and 9 bases lay between the germline ends. The CDR3 length is 13 residues. Germline V CDR1 and CDR2: LNHDA, SQIVND (reference sequence). The CDR3 region is CASSMRQLNEQFF. CDR3 nucleotide sequence: TGTGCCAGTAGTATGCGGCAGCTCAATGAGCAGTTCTTC. The full variable domain, with the rest looked up from reference TRBV19 and TRBJ2-1, is DGGITQSPKYLFRKEGQNVTLSCEQNLNHDAMYWYRQDPGQGLRLIYYSQIVNDFQKGDIAEGYSVSREKKESFPLTVTSAQKNPTAFYLCASSMRQLNEQFFGPGTRLTVL.

The chain recombines TRBV9 with TRBJ2-3; no clear D. CDR1 and CDR2 (germline): SGDLS, YYNGEE. V lost 4 bases, J lost 0 bases, and 9 bases lay in between. CDR3 length: 14 amino acids. The CDR3 region has the DNA TGTGCCAGCAGCTCCCTCGAGAGCACAGATACGCAGTATTTT. The encoded protein is CASSSLESTDTQYF. The entire variable domain, with the rest obtained from reference TRBV9 and TRBJ2-3, is as follows: DSGVTQTPKHLITATGQRVTLRCSPRSGDLSVYWYQQSLDQGLQFLIQYYNGEERAKGNILERFSAQQFPDLHSELNLSSLELGDSALYFCASSSLESTDTQYFGPGTRLTVL.

This clone occurred once. V and J are TRBV9 and TRBJ2-3, with D possibly being TRBD2 (5 bases). The germline V gene has CDR1 SGDLS and CDR2 YYNGEE. Trimming took 0 bases from V and 5 from J, leaving 16 bases between them. The CDR3 is 16 amino acids. This CDR3 is CASSVETSQAGDTQYF. In DNA, the CDR3 is TGTGCCAGCAGCGTAGAAACCTCGCAGGCGGGAGATACGCAGTATTTT.

This chain joins TRBV4-1 and TRBJ1-4, with 8 bases matching TRBD1. Trimming took 2 bases from V and 7 from J; bases not matched to a gene: 12. The germline gives CDR1 MGHRA, CDR2 YSYEKL. The CDR3 spans 17 residues. CDR3 DNA sequence: TGCGCCAGCAGCCAAAAGGGAACAGGGGGAGGAGGTGAAAAACTGTTTTTT. Its protein is CASSQKGTGGGGEKLFF.

V usage is TRBV2 and J usage is TRBJ1-4; D is perhaps TRBD1 (6 bases). This CDR3 is 18 amino acids long. CDR1 SNHLY and CDR2 FYNNEI come from the germline V gene. V was shortened by 3 bases and J by 8 bases, with 25 bases between the two germline ends. The CDR3 loop reads CASSEGPPRGIREEKLFF. The DNA for the CDR3 is TGTGCCAGCAGTGAGGGTCCCCCGAGGGGGATCCGAGAAGAAAAACTGTTTTTT.

This chain connects TRBV4-1 to TRBJ1-2, with D unresolved. The CDR3 has 15 residues. CDR1 and CDR2 from the germline V gene are MGHRA and YSYEKL. V lost 1 base and J lost 0, with 9 bases in between. Here the CDR3 reads CASSQGNSPNYGYTF. The CDR3 nucleotides are TGCGCCAGCAGCCAAGGAAACAGCCCTAACTATGGCTACACCTTC.

The sample holds one count of this clone. This chain uses TRBV2 with TRBJ2-2; D unresolved. CDR1 is SNHLY and CDR2 is FYNNEI in the germline V gene. This CDR3 contains 14 residues. V lost 5 bases and J 2 bases, leaving 9 bases between the germline ends. The CDR3 region is CASSFNSNTGELFF. The DNA for the CDR3 is TGTGCCAGCAGTTTTAATTCCAACACCGGGGAGCTGTTTTTT.

The sample holds a few counts of this clone. The gene calls are TRBV5-6 and TRBJ1-5; D possibly corresponds to TRBD1 (6 bases). The CDR3 is 15 amino acids. Trimming removed 0 bases from V and 6 bases from J, with 13 bases in between. Germline V gene lookup returns CDR1 SGHDT and CDR2 YYEEEE. The chain's CDR3 is CASSLAGGRGQPQHF. Written as DNA, the CDR3 is TGTGCCAGCAGCTTGGCCGGGGGGCGAGGTCAGCCCCAGCATTTT.

A few counts support this clone. The CDR3 DNA is TGTGCCAGCAGCCCCTCGGGAAACACCATATATTTT. It encodes CASSPSGNTIYF. This chain joins TRBV11-2 and TRBJ1-3; D not resolved. The CDR3 is 12 residues long. The germline gives CDR1 SGHAT, CDR2 FQNNGV. Trimming left V 5 bases short and J 4 bases short, with 6 bases between.

The V gene is TRBV2, the J gene TRBJ1-1, with a weak D call TRBD1 (6 bases). The CDR3 has 13 residues. With 4 bases removed from V and 1 base from J, the gap between germline ends came to 7 bases. Germline-derived CDR1 and CDR2 are SNHLY and FYNNEI. Written as DNA, the CDR3 is TGTGCCAGCAGTGGCAGGGGGAACACTGAAGCTTTCTTT. Its protein product is CASSGRGNTEAFF.

This chain connects TRBV11-2 to TRBJ2-7; D may be TRBD1 (5 bases). Germline CDR1 is SGHAT and CDR2 is FQNNGV. V lost 6 bases and J lost 0, with 9 bases in between. CDR3 length: 13 amino acids. CDR3 nucleotide sequence: TGTGCCAGCAGACAGGAAAGCTCCTACGAGCAGTACTTC. Amino acids: CASRQESSYEQYF.

V gene TRBV9 combines with J gene TRBJ1-6; 11 bases line up with TRBD1. The V gene's germline CDR1 is SGDLS and CDR2 YYNGEE. V lost 3 bases, J lost 9 bases, and 5 bases stayed unmatched. The CDR3 covers 15 residues. In DNA, the CDR3 is TGTGCCAGCAGCGAGATGGGACAGGGGGGTTCACCCCTCCACTTT. Translated: CASSEMGQGGSPLHF.

The genes are TRBV18 and TRBJ2-5; D call uncertain. Germline V gene data show CDR1 as KGHSH and CDR2 as LQKENI. This CDR3 contains 12 residues. The germline V and J ends were trimmed by 4 bases and 5 bases, with 8 bases remaining between them. Here the CDR3 reads CASSQQPETQYF. CDR3 in DNA: TGTGCCAGCTCACAACAACCCGAGACCCAGTACTTC.

The rearrangement links TRBV9 to TRBJ2-4; TRBD2 agrees at 7 bases. V lost 4 bases to trimming and J lost 15 bases; unmatched junction nucleotides: 10. Germline V lookup: CDR1 SGDLS, CDR2 YYNGEE. The CDR3 covers 12 residues. CDR3 region: CASSPRGERLYF. CDR3 DNA sequence: TGTGCCAGCAGCCCCCGGGGGGAGAGGCTGTACTTC.

This clone was observed once. The chain joins TRBV5-6 to TRBJ2-2; D is possibly TRBD2 (5 bases). From germline, CDR1 is SGHDT and CDR2 YYEEEE. CDR3 length: 15 residues. V lost 4 bases, J lost 4 bases, and 14 bases lay in between. CDR3 protein: CASSRGGVGTGELFF. CDR3 sequence (DNA): TGTGCCAGCAGCCGGGGTGGGGTTGGCACCGGGGAGCTGTTTTTT.